Below are 2 T cell receptor beta chains sequenced from a single sample in a study of blood T cells in healthy people across ages. A second PCR of roughly 7 to 11 cycles used a sample-barcoded 5' primer and a J-beta primer mix. MiXCR, applied by TCRdb to the 5' RACE reads, yields one record per CDR3 protein. The sample lists about 630,000 distinct CDR3 sequences; more than 20% were seen once. Source material: blood. These receptors all come from a man in his 70s in good health.

This chain uses TRBV12-3 or TRBV12-4 with TRBJ2-1, with 10 bases matching TRBD2. CDR3 size: 18 residues. The V gene end was trimmed by 4 bases and the J gene end by 5 bases; junction bases not matched to a gene: 14. CDR3 sequence reads: CASSSHTLAGVWNNEQFF. CDR3 DNA sequence: TGTGCCAGCAGTTCCCACACTCTAGCGGGAGTATGGAACAATGAGCAGTTCTTC.

This clonotype has more than one count but fewer than ten. The rearrangement uses TRBV28 and TRBJ2-2; 9 nucleotides align to TRBD1. Germline CDR1 reads MDHEN; CDR2 reads SYDVKM. The V gene end was trimmed by 6 bases and the J gene end by 7 bases; junction bases not matched to a gene: 6. CDR3 length: 14 residues. CDR3 amino acids: CASRIQGANGELFF. As DNA, the CDR3 is TGTGCCAGCAGGATACAGGGGGCCAACGGGGAGCTGTTTTTT.